Detailed here is one T cell receptor beta chain. Its antigen is still unknown. Gene names denote mouse genes. The sample's time point: mouse harvest day 7 after allogeneic transplant. Tail vein injection delivered 10^7 T-cell-depleted bone marrow cells and 10^6 splenic CD5+ T cells. B6 (H2b) cells into BALB/c (H2d) mice; tissues taken at day 7 or 14. This sample is part of a study of tissue T cells after allogeneic stem cell transplantation. Study-wide points: Limitations included a small, clinically heterogeneous cohort and limited sampling depth.

Clones were read by immunoSEQ multiplex PCR, and TCRdb kept only the in-frame ones, dropping some. The sample contains around 9,300 clones, 45% of which appear only once. This TCR derives from a female BALB/c mouse given C57BL/6 T cells with graft-versus-host disease after an allogeneic hematopoietic cell transplant. Sequenced sample: gut tissue.

The CDR3 DNA, read in part, is TGCACCTGCAGTGCAGGGGTCTCCGACTACACC. Amino acid sequence: CTCSAGVSDYT. The CDR3 reads in full as CTCSAGVSDYTF. The chain is built from TRBV1 and TRBJ1-2, with no clear D. The CDR3 goes on 1 residue after the read ends, and that part is filled in from the germline J gene. This CDR3 has 12 residues. Germline-derived CDR1 and CDR2 are NSQYPW and LRSPGD (reference sequence). Trimming cost V 1 base and J 4 bases, with 4 bases left between them. The whole variable domain, remainder taken from reference TRBV1 and TRBJ1-2, is VTLLEQNPRWRLVPRGQAVNLRCILKNSQYPWMSWYQQDLQKQLQWLFTLRSPGDKEVKSLPGADYLATRVTDTELRLQVANMSQGRTLYCTCSAGVSDYTFGSGTRLLVI.